The rows below give T cell receptor beta chains drawn from one sample of a study of regulatory T cells in long-lasting Graves disease. TCRdb used MiXCR to reprocess the multiplex PCR reads, holding one entry per CDR3 protein. The sample consists of some 410,000 distinct CDR3 sequences, about 16% of them appearing once. This same sample was also part of a study on T cells in Graves' hyperthyroidism and ophthalmopathy.

Sequencing used peripheral blood mononuclear cells (PBMCs), obtained at new diagnosis, from a patient treated with antithyroid drugs. These receptor sequences come from a woman in her twenties or thirties with Graves disease. Each CDR3 is given with its conserved first and last residue. A D gene is named only where the DNA matches it firmly. Size tells how often a clone was seen (once, few, many) or the class of an expanded clone, and some rows leave it out.

>TRBV19|many|TRBJ2-1|NA
CASSIDGSSYNEQFF
TGTGCCAGTAGTATAGACGGGAGCTCCTACAATGAGCAGTTCTTC
>TRBV28|few|TRBJ2-7|TRBD2
CASSILAGPPHEQYF
TGTGCCAGCAGTATCCTAGCGGGCCCACCGCACGAGCAGTACTTC
>TRBV9|NA|TRBJ2-2|TRBD2
CASSVGTSRNTGELFF
TGTGCCAGCAGCGTCGGGACTAGCAGGAACACCGGGGAGCTGTTTTTT
>TRBV28|NA|TRBJ2-2|NA
CAGRERNTGELFF
TGTGCCGGACGGGAGAGGAACACCGGGGAGCTGTTTTTT
>TRBV20-1|many|TRBJ2-5|TRBD1
CSANPVGQGETQYF
TGCAGTGCCAACCCTGTAGGACAGGGCGAGACCCAGTACTTC
>TRBV20-1|many|TRBJ2-1|TRBD2
CSAEPGLAGDNEQFF
TGCAGTGCGGAACCGGGACTAGCGGGAGACAATGAGCAGTTCTTC
>TRBV6-1|NA|TRBJ2-3|NA
CASDGRSTDTQYF
TGTGCCAGCGACGGGAGAAGCACAGATACGCAGTATTTT
>TRBV25-1|few|TRBJ2-7|TRBD1
CGTGTGSYEQYF
TGTGGCACCGGGACAGGGTCCTACGAGCAGTACTTC
>TRBV7-2|NA|TRBJ2-1|NA
CASTFLPQRFYNEQFF
TGTGCCAGCACCTTTCTACCTCAACGGTTCTACAATGAGCAGTTCTTC
>TRBV7-2|many|TRBJ2-7|TRBD1
CASSFNRGLSYEQYF
TGTGCCAGCAGCTTTAACAGGGGGCTTTCCTACGAGCAGTACTTC
>TRBV3-1|many|TRBJ1-4|TRBD1
CASSQGTGRRRNEKLFF
TGTGCCAGCAGCCAAGGGACAGGTCGGAGGCGGAATGAAAAACTGTTTTTT
>TRBV6-1|many|TRBJ2-7|NA
CAGKRRGQGPYEQYF
TGTGCCGGCAAGCGCAGGGGCCAGGGTCCCTACGAGCAGTACTTC
>TRBV6-1|NA|TRBJ2-7|NA
CASRYGDLAYEQYF
TGTGCCAGCCGATACGGGGACCTAGCCTACGAGCAGTACTTC
>TRBV28|many|TRBJ2-2|TRBD1
CASSQDREKTGELFF
TGTGCCAGCAGCCAAGACAGGGAGAAAACCGGGGAGCTGTTTTTT
>TRBV6-1|many|TRBJ1-5|NA
CATQRSYQPQHF
TGTGCCACCCAGAGATCCTATCAGCCCCAGCATTTT
>TRBV11-2|medium-sized|TRBJ2-1|NA
CASSLGLGLGNEQFF
TGTGCCAGCAGCTTAGGACTAGGACTTGGCAATGAGCAGTTCTTC
>TRBV11-2|many|TRBJ1-6|NA
CASSPLGEYPHF
TGTGCCAGCAGTCCTCTCGGGGAGTATCCCCACTTT
>TRBV27|many|TRBJ1-2|TRBD1
CASSFSGQGHGYTF
TGTGCCAGCAGTTTTTCCGGACAGGGTCATGGCTACACCTTC
>TRBV12-3/TRBV12-4|many|TRBJ2-7|TRBD1
CASSFGPGQFYEQYF
TGTGCCAGCAGTTTCGGGCCGGGACAGTTCTACGAGCAGTACTTC
>TRBV28|many|TRBJ2-7|TRBD1
CASIAGTASYEQYF
TGTGCCAGCATCGCCGGGACAGCCTCCTACGAGCAGTACTTC
>TRBV29-1|NA|TRBJ2-1|TRBD2
CSLREIIAGSSYNEQLF
TGCAGCTTAAGGGAGATTATAGCGGGAAGTTCCTACAATGAGCAGCTCTTC
>TRBV6-1|NA|TRBJ1-2|TRBD1
CASTITGGFGYTF
TGTGCCAGCACCATAACAGGGGGCTTCGGCTACACCTTC
>TRBV28|many|TRBJ1-2|NA
CASSFEARWGRELDYGYTF
TGTGCCAGCAGTTTTGAAGCGCGGTGGGGAAGGGAGCTTGACTATGGCTACACCTTC
>TRBV28|few|TRBJ2-1|NA
CASRNPNSYNEQFF
TGTGCCAGCAGGAACCCCAACTCCTACAATGAGCAGTTCTTC
>TRBV24-1|NA|TRBJ2-1|NA
CATSDSRYNGQFF
TGTGCCACCAGTGACTCTAGGTACAATGGGCAGTTCTTC
>TRBV3-1|few|TRBJ2-4|NA
CASSLGLLGGIQYF
TGTGCCAGCAGCCTTGGACTATTAGGGGGCATTCAGTACTTC
>TRBV6-4|NA|TRBJ1-2|TRBD1
CASSGRGPYGYTF
TGTGCCAGCAGCGGGAGGGGGCCCTATGGCTACACCTTC
>TRBV2|many|TRBJ2-1|NA
CASIARGHNLPHEQFF
TGTGCCAGCATAGCTCGCGGGCACAACCTTCCCCATGAGCAGTTCTTC
>TRBV4-1|few|TRBJ2-7|NA
CASSQDGQSSSYEQYF
TGCGCCAGCAGCCAAGATGGACAGTCCTCGTCCTACGAGCAGTACTTC
>TRBV6-2/TRBV6-3|NA|TRBJ1-2|TRBD1
CASRLRTGSIAGFYGYTF
TGTGCCAGCAGACTACGGACAGGGTCGATTGCGGGCTTCTATGGCTACACCTTC
>TRBV12-3/TRBV12-4|many|TRBJ1-1|TRBD1
CASSLGQGASTEAFF
TGTGCCAGCAGTTTGGGACAGGGGGCGAGCACTGAAGCTTTCTTT
>TRBV10-3|many|TRBJ2-1|TRBD2
CAARDYRRNEQFF
TGTGCCGCCCGGGACTACCGACGCAATGAGCAGTTCTTC
>TRBV6-5|many|TRBJ1-1|NA
CASSYPPEASLNTEAFF
TGTGCCAGCAGTTACCCTCCAGAGGCCTCCTTGAACACTGAAGCTTTCTTT
>TRBV28|many|TRBJ2-7|NA
CASTHGDKSYEQYF
TGTGCCAGCACCCACGGGGATAAATCCTACGAGCAGTACTTC
>TRBV3-1|many|TRBJ1-1|NA
CASSQMVNTEAFF
TGTGCCAGCAGCCAAATGGTGAACACTGAAGCTTTCTTT
>TRBV18|many|TRBJ2-5|NA
CASSPRPRGRNQETQYF
TGTGCCAGCTCACCACGGCCGCGGGGGCGCAACCAAGAGACCCAGTACTTC
>TRBV10-3|many|TRBJ2-7|NA
CAISAGADYEQYF
TGTGCCATCAGTGCGGGTGCGGACTACGAGCAGTACTTC
>TRBV3-1|few|TRBJ2-6|NA
CASSQFAGGNVLTF
TGTGCCAGCAGCCAGTTTGCTGGGGGAAACGTCCTGACTTTC
>TRBV28|NA|TRBJ2-3|TRBD2
CASRPRRVSGGTDTQYF
TGTGCCAGCAGACCCCGCAGGGTGAGCGGGGGCACAGATACGCAGTATTTT
>TRBV7-8|NA|TRBJ1-1|TRBD1
CASSKVGQATVNTEAFF
TGTGCCAGCAGTAAAGTGGGACAGGCGACAGTGAACACTGAAGCTTTCTTT
>TRBV20-1|many|TRBJ2-3|TRBD2
CSHPSGEIDTQYF
TGCAGTCACCCTAGCGGGGAGATCGATACGCAGTATTTT
>TRBV29-1|many|TRBJ2-1|TRBD2
CSVRLAGNNEQFF
TGCAGCGTGCGACTAGCGGGTAACAATGAGCAGTTCTTC
>TRBV6-5|NA|TRBJ1-5|NA
CASSYSGIDQPQHF
TGTGCCAGCAGTTACTCAGGGATCGATCAGCCCCAGCATTTT
>TRBV4-1|NA|TRBJ2-5|NA
CASSQGDRGSGSEETQYF
TGCGCCAGCAGCCAAGGTGACAGGGGTAGCGGGAGTGAAGAGACCCAGTACTTC
>TRBV20-1|many|TRBJ2-1|NA
CSARTRGVLTYNEQFF
TGCAGTGCTAGAACTCGGGGCGTTTTAACCTACAATGAGCAGTTCTTC
>TRBV11-2|many|TRBJ2-2|NA
CASSRGHWGGELFF
TGTGCCAGCAGTCGAGGGCACTGGGGCGGGGAGCTGTTTTTT
>TRBV12-3/TRBV12-4|many|TRBJ2-3|NA
CASSFSSTDTQYF
TGTGCCAGCAGCTTCAGCAGCACAGATACGCAGTATTTT
>TRBV5-4|NA|TRBJ1-5|TRBD1
CASSLSRDRVENNQPQHF
TGTGCCAGCAGCTTGTCCCGGGACAGGGTAGAGAACAATCAGCCCCAGCATTTT
>TRBV20-1|NA|TRBJ2-3|NA
CSAGLTSNADTQYF
TGCAGTGCTGGGCTCACTAGCAACGCAGATACGCAGTATTTT
>TRBV9|few|TRBJ2-7|NA
CASSEQGHSYEQYF
TGTGCCAGCAGCGAACAGGGTCACTCCTACGAGCAGTACTTC
>TRBV7-2|many|TRBJ2-1|TRBD2
CASSQTSGRAFGNEQFF
TGTGCCAGCAGCCAGACTAGCGGGAGGGCCTTTGGAAATGAGCAGTTCTTC
>TRBV28|few|TRBJ2-1|TRBD2
CASIIAGRDNEQFF
TGTGCCAGCATCATAGCGGGGAGGGACAATGAGCAGTTCTTC
>TRBV20-1|many|TRBJ2-1|TRBD2
CSANWVGLAGREQFF
TGCAGTGCTAACTGGGTGGGACTAGCGGGACGGGAGCAGTTCTTC
>TRBV2|many|TRBJ2-5|NA
CASSESLGGGETQYF
TGTGCCAGCAGCGAGTCTTTAGGGGGGGGGGAGACCCAGTACTTC
>TRBV28|many|TRBJ2-7|NA
CASSPGAGAGYEQYF
TGTGCCAGCAGTCCCGGAGCAGGGGCCGGGTACGAGCAGTACTTC
>TRBV19|NA|TRBJ1-1|NA
CAIIGGSPTNTEAFF
TGTGCCATCATAGGGGGGAGTCCAACGAACACTGAAGCTTTCTTT
>TRBV27|many|TRBJ2-1|NA
CASRPIDLSSYNEQFF
TGTGCCAGCAGGCCGATAGACCTCAGCTCCTACAATGAGCAGTTCTTC
>TRBV6-2/TRBV6-3|medium-sized|TRBJ2-7|NA
CASSYLMKGDHEQYF
TGTGCCAGCAGTTACTTAATGAAAGGGGACCACGAGCAGTACTTC
>TRBV28|many|TRBJ1-2|TRBD1
CASSTAGQGGWGYTF
TGTGCCAGCAGTACCGCAGGACAGGGAGGCTGGGGCTACACCTTC